These T cell receptor beta chains were read from a single sample in a study of monozygotic twins with inflammatory bowel disease. TCRdb processed the 5' RACE reads again and assigns one entry to each CDR3 protein, with no DNA. This sample's clone table lists around 100,000 distinct CDR3 sequences. The sequencing sample was made of blood. These receptors all come from a human donor with ulcerative colitis or Crohn's disease, or a healthy co-twin of an affected twin (not recorded which). Both conserved end residues are part of each CDR3. The order of the fields is CDR3 protein, J gene, V gene.

CASSLSPDTQYF TRBJ2-3 TRBV12-3/TRBV12-4
CAWSGRLAGAGELFF TRBJ2-2 TRBV30
CASSPGLAGSSYEQYF TRBJ2-7 TRBV18
CAIYPPGVGNTEAFF TRBJ1-1 TRBV28
CASSPRGNTNQPQHF TRBJ1-5 TRBV18
CASRFESGTVNTEAFF TRBJ1-1 TRBV5-6
CSARDRVYGNQPQHF TRBJ1-5 TRBV20-1
CASSAGVSELYEQFF TRBJ2-1 TRBV5-1
CASSLQNTEAFF TRBJ1-1 TRBV11-2
CASSEVPGGRINSPLHF TRBJ1-6 TRBV25-1
CASRPAGAGYGYTF TRBJ1-2 TRBV7-9
CASSGLLRSGELFF TRBJ2-2 TRBV14
CASSRLGSNQPQHF TRBJ1-5 TRBV3-1
CASYFSNTGELFF TRBJ2-2 TRBV19
CASETGEPNTGELFF TRBJ2-2 TRBV19
CASSLSRDISNTIYF TRBJ1-3 TRBV5-1
CASSLRLGPEETQYF TRBJ2-5 TRBV5-1
CASSFRRDSNQPQHF TRBJ1-5 TRBV27
CASSFRGRDYEQYF TRBJ2-7 TRBV5-6
CASHSGGEKTQYF TRBJ2-5 TRBV28
CASSPRRGGNNEQFF TRBJ2-1 TRBV3-1
CSARTGTGSYEQYF TRBJ2-7 TRBV20-1
CASRQHLAGGRYEQYF TRBJ2-7 TRBV7-8
CASSRVSSGRSTDTQYF TRBJ2-3 TRBV27
CASSSRDTYTDTQYF TRBJ2-3 TRBV6-5
CASSLHSSYNSPLHF TRBJ1-6 TRBV27
CSASRSGMSGNMQYF TRBJ2-4 TRBV20-1
CASSLVSTQVSGNTIYF TRBJ1-3 TRBV7-2
CASSPTGTGPTEQYF TRBJ2-7 TRBV5-6
CSASSGDTGELFF TRBJ2-2 TRBV29-1
CASSHQGAGYEQYF TRBJ2-7 TRBV7-9
CASRGDSSTDTQYF TRBJ2-3 TRBV2
CASSIGLTYEQYF TRBJ2-7 TRBV19
CSATSGLDNEQFF TRBJ2-1 TRBV20-1
CSASLQGGYEQYF TRBJ2-7 TRBV20-1
CASSYSFSLNNEQFF TRBJ2-1 TRBV6-5
CAIRTGARHEQYF TRBJ2-7 TRBV10-3
CSATLAGGPYEQYF TRBJ2-7 TRBV20-1
CSARGPSGRARDEQFF TRBJ2-1 TRBV20-1
CAISGSGEAKNIQYF TRBJ2-4 TRBV10-3
CASSPGDGGAMNEQFF TRBJ2-1 TRBV5-6
CAWSAGTSGGLSRTDTQYF TRBJ2-3 TRBV30
CASSFSGAGGPHEQFF TRBJ2-1 TRBV18
CASSFRTYSSGNTIYF TRBJ1-3 TRBV12-3/TRBV12-4
CASSQTTYVGEQFF TRBJ2-1 TRBV4-2
CASSPILGGRAQHF TRBJ1-5 TRBV27
CAISEGGGAFF TRBJ1-1 TRBV10-3
CASLGRTMNTEAFF TRBJ1-1 TRBV6-1
CASSIRSNQETLHF TRBJ1-6 TRBV19
CASTSLAGNEQYF TRBJ2-7 TRBV7-2
CASSLVGTRKETQYF TRBJ2-5 TRBV27
CSARGQGGGEQYF TRBJ2-7 TRBV20-1
CASGGTSVYEQYF TRBJ2-7 TRBV2
CASSEVSAGSPLHF TRBJ1-6 TRBV6-1